This TCR beta chain was sequenced during a study of T-cell reconstitution after alpha-beta-depleted transplantation in children. Germline lookup yields CDR1 MNHEY and CDR2 SMNVEV (reference sequence). Trimming took off 4 bases at V and 8 bases at J, with 8 bases between the two ends. The CDR3 runs to 11 residues. At least ten counts were recorded for this clonotype. Preparation of the TCRbeta library involved a method that used unique molecular identifiers. A single record per CDR3 protein comes from TCRdb applying MiXCR to the PCR reads. The data contain about 400,000 distinct CDR3 sequences, less than 15% of them seen just once; the ten biggest clones take up approximately 4.3%.

The receptor comes from a human donor who donated a stem cell graft to a child with Fanconi anemia. Sample: PBMCs, taken from the stem cell graft. This chain uses TRBV27 with TRBJ1-2; D unclear. The CDR3 here is CASSSWEGYTF. CDR3 DNA sequence: TGTGCCAGCAGTTCGTGGGAGGGCTACACCTTC.